The T cell receptor (beta chain) described here comes from a study of T cell changes during pregnancy in multiple sclerosis (dated by TCRdb to between 2018 and 2021). Regarding the research as a whole: The study examined how the T cell repertoire changed over the course of pregnancy in women with multiple sclerosis.

Library prep was done by the immunoSEQ multiplex PCR assay. Held by TCRdb, this immuneACCESS table contains in-frame sequences only and omits some clones. Under half of the omission traces to an unresolved V gene where checked; the cause of the rest is unknown. Here the sample has about 77,000 clones; around nine tenths occur a single time. Less than 2.5% of the sample goes to the ten largest clones. Relative to germline, V is 2 bases shorter and J is 2 bases shorter, with 7 bases between their ends. The CDR3, from cysteine to phenylalanine, totals 15 residues. The retained sequence is limited to the CDR3, 45 bases, with the frame set at the first base. In the germline V gene (reference sequence), CDR1 corresponds to LNHDA and CDR2 to SQIVND. For this clone: The clone's antigen remains unknown. Base qualities are not recorded, but no much larger clone differs from it by a single base.

Recombination joined TRBV19 with TRBJ2-6; a confident D gene designation cannot be given. The sample in question was peripheral blood, obtained before pregnancy. The receptor comes from a female donor with multiple sclerosis, enrolled in a pregnancy study. The DNA sequence reads TGTGCCAGTAGTATATTTAGCACTGGGGCCAACGTCCTGACTTTC. Its amino acids are CASSIFSTGANVLTF. The full variable domain, with segments outside the CDR3 supplied by the reference TRBV19 and TRBJ2-6 proteins, appears as DGGITQSPKYLFRKEGQNVTLSCEQNLNHDAMYWYRQDPGQGLRLIYYSQIVNDFQKGDIAEGYSVSREKKESFPLTVTSAQKNPTAFYLCASSIFSTGANVLTFGAGSRLTVL.